This paragraph reports one T cell receptor beta chain. The CDR3 is 16 amino acids. Trimming pared 3 bases from V and 0 bases from J, leaving 11 bases between. The germline CDR1 and CDR2 sequences are MGHRA and YSYEKL. The data originate from a study of blood T cell repertoires in COVID-19. The data were produced by immunoSEQ multiplex PCR, yet TCRdb's version contains in-frame clones alone and is incomplete. The sample records 50,000 to 60,000 clones, 88% being singletons. Sequenced sample: peripheral blood. The sequence derives from a man between 60 and 75 years old with active COVID-19. V and J are TRBV4-1 and TRBJ1-4; D not certain. Here the CDR3 reads CASSHSTVPTNEKLFF. CDR3 in DNA: TGCGCCAGCAGCCATTCAACGGTCCCAACTAATGAAAAACTGTTTTTT.